This T cell receptor (beta chain) was profiled in a study of blood T cell repertoires in COVID-19. Authors' methods: Cell counts per sample came from amplifying reference gene primers. Profiled with immunoSEQ multiplex PCR; TCRdb holds only in-frame clones, not every one. That table furnishes V, J and clone size, whereas the DNA furnished D and trimming. The data contain fewer than 45,000 clones, approximately 81% of them singletons. Germline V lookup: CDR1 MNHEY, CDR2 SVGAGI. V was cut by 8 bases and J by 0 bases, with 13 bases left in between. The CDR3 is 15 residues long. This chain connects TRBV6-5 to TRBJ2-2; D is perhaps TRBD1 (5 bases). Source material: peripheral blood. The receptor was isolated from a human donor in a cohort sampled during active COVID-19. CDR3 nucleotides: TGTGCCAGCGTTCAGGGCGGCGCGAACACCGGGGAGCTGTTTTTT. Translating it yields CASVQGGANTGELFF.